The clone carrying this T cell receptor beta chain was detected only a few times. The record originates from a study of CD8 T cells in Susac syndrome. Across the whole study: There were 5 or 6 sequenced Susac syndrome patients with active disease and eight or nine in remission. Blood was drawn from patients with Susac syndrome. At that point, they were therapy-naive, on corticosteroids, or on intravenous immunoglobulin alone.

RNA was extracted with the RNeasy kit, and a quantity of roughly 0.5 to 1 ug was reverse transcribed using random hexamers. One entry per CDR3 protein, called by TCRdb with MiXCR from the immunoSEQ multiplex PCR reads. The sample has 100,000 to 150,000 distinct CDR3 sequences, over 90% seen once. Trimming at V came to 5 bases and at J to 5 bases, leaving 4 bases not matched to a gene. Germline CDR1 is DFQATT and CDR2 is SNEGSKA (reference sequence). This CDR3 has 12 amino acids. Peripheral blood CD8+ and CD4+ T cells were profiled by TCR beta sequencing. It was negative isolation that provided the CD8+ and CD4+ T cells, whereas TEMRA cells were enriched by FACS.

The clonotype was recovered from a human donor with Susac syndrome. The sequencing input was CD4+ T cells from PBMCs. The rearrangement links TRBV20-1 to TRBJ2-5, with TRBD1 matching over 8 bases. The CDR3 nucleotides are TGCAGTGCTCGGACAGGGAGGGAGACCCAGTACTTC. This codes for CSARTGRETQYF.